One sample yielded the 21 T cell receptor beta chains listed below, sequenced in a study of PD-1 blockade in classical Hodgkin lymphoma. Libraries were prepared by immunoSEQ multiplex PCR; TCRdb keeps only in-frame clonotypes and omits some of them. This table holds about 25,000 clones, around 94% found once. Specified time point: newly diagnosed, previously untreated cHL patient sample. Sequenced sample: peripheral blood mononuclear cells (PBMCs). Receptors originate from a human donor with classical Hodgkin lymphoma.

V is TRBV11-3 and J is TRBJ2-7, with D unresolved. The germline gives CDR1 SGHNT, CDR2 YENEEA. Deletions cut 1 base from V and 4 bases from J, with 14 bases between. This CDR3 region has 15 residues. The CDR3 spells CASSLGRIVGYEQYF. In DNA form, the CDR3 reads TGTGCCAGCAGCTTAGGCCGAATCGTAGGATACGAGCAGTACTTC.

The rearrangement joins TRBV27 to TRBJ2-3; 7 bases agree with TRBD2. Trimming removed 2 bases from V and 2 bases from J; junction bases left unmatched: 7. The CDR3 extends over 16 amino acids. Germline V gives CDR1 MNHEY, CDR2 SMNVEV (reference sequence). CDR3 DNA: TGTGCCAGCAGTTTAGGCGGGGGTTTTTCCACAGATACGCAGTATTTT. Its translation is CASSLGGGFSTDTQYF.

The chain recombines TRBV5-1 with TRBJ1-2; D is possibly TRBD1 (6 bases). The CDR3 runs to 17 residues. The V gene's germline CDR1 is SGHRS and CDR2 YFSETQ. The V end lost 3 bases, the J end lost 4 bases, and 22 bases lay between the germline ends. The CDR3 is CASSSFRPGQSRYGYTF. The DNA of the CDR3 is TGCGCCAGCAGCTCCTTTCGGCCGGGACAATCCCGCTATGGCTACACCTTC.

The chain links TRBV6-6 to TRBJ1-5; D might be TRBD1 (6 bases). The V gene's germline CDR1 is MNHNY and CDR2 SVGAGI (reference sequence). The CDR3 loop spans 13 amino acids. V was trimmed by 6 bases and J by 5 bases, leaving 11 bases between them. CDR3 DNA sequence: TGTGCCAGCAGCACACAGGGCCATCAGCCCCAGCATTTT. This gives the protein CASSTQGHQPQHF.

The J gene is TRBJ2-2, the V gene TRBV28; D not certain. The CDR3 length is 14 residues. V was trimmed by 6 bases and J by 3 bases, leaving 11 bases between them. Germline CDR1 MDHEN, CDR2 SYDVKM. CDR3 bases: TGTGCCAGCAGACCCGGACGGGACACCGGGGAGCTGTTTTTT. It yields the protein CASRPGRDTGELFF.

The CDR3 sequence: CASSLQRTGNTGELFF. CDR3 DNA: TGTGCCAGCAGCCTCCAACGCACAGGGAACACCGGGGAGCTGTTTTTT. V and J are TRBV5-4 and TRBJ2-2; a possible D gene is TRBD1 (5 bases). Germline CDR1 reads SGHNT; CDR2 reads YYREEE (reference sequence). CDR3 length equals 16 residues. V was shortened by 4 bases and J by 1 base, with 14 bases between the two germline ends.

This clone appeared once. V is TRBV6-6 and J is TRBJ1-3, with D possibly being TRBD1 (5 bases). The CDR3 length is 15 residues. V was cut by 1 base and J by 6 bases, with 13 bases left in between. The V gene's germline CDR1 is MNHNY and CDR2 SVGAGI (reference sequence). CDR3 coding DNA: TGTGCCAGCAGTTACTTTCTGGGGCGACAAAACACCATATATTTT. Translation gives CASSYFLGRQNTIYF.

The V gene is TRBV11-3, the J gene TRBJ2-6; D perhaps matches TRBD1 (6 bases). There are 16 residues in the CDR3. Germline V gene lookup returns CDR1 SGHNT and CDR2 YENEEA. The V and J ends lost 1 base and 4 bases respectively, with 11 bases between them. The CDR3 loop is CASSLVAGAGANVLTF. CDR3 nucleotides: TGTGCCAGCAGCTTAGTGGCAGGGGCAGGGGCCAACGTCCTGACTTTC.

The gene calls are TRBV10-3 and TRBJ2-1; TRBD2 matches 9 bases. Unmatched junction bases numbered 6, after V lost 6 bases and J lost 3 bases. Germline V gene data show CDR1 as ENHRY and CDR2 as SYGVKD. The CDR3 consists of 15 residues. CDR3 protein: CAIRVTSGGYNEQFF. The CDR3 coding sequence is TGTGCCATCAGAGTGACTAGCGGAGGCTACAATGAGCAGTTCTTC.

J is TRBJ2-7 and V is TRBV5-4; TRBD1 aligns across 9 bases. This CDR3 has 15 amino acids. Germline trimming cut 0 bases from V and 5 bases from J; bases unmatched to any gene: 6. The germline CDR1 and CDR2 sequences are SGHNT and YYREEE (reference sequence). Written as DNA, the CDR3 is TGTGCCAGCAGCTTGGCCGGACAGGGGTCCAACGAGCAGTACTTC. Translating gives CASSLAGQGSNEQYF.

The chain has TRBV5-4 and TRBJ1-1; possibly TRBD1 for D (5 bases). CDR3 length equals 16 residues. Trimming removed 5 bases from V and 1 base from J, with 18 bases in between. Germline loops: CDR1 SGHNT, CDR2 YYREEE (reference sequence). CDR3 coding DNA: TGTGCCAGCAGTCCTGGAGGGGCGTGGGGGAACACTGAAGCTTTCTTT. The encoded protein is CASSPGGAWGNTEAFF.

The gene calls are TRBV7-9 and TRBJ2-5; D gene unclear. The CDR3 has 16 amino acids. Germline V gene data show CDR1 as SEHNR and CDR2 as FQNEAQ (reference sequence). V lost 2 bases to trimming and J lost 0 bases, with 13 bases between them. This chain's CDR3 is CASSLRIRSYQETQYF. DNA of the CDR3: TGTGCCAGCAGCTTAAGGATACGATCTTACCAAGAGACCCAGTACTTC.

The chain is built from TRBV28 and TRBJ2-1; TRBD2 might be the D (7 bases). The CDR3 contains 15 residues. The germline V and J ends were trimmed by 7 bases and 9 bases, with 22 bases remaining between them. Germline V gives CDR1 MDHEN, CDR2 SYDVKM. The CDR3 coding sequence is TGTGCCAGCACTAAAATAAGGGGGGGGCGCCTTGAGCAGTTCTTC. Translation: CASTKIRGGRLEQFF.

The chain carries TRBV4-3 and TRBJ2-7; D uncertain. Trimming shortened V by 1 base and J by 0 bases, and 10 bases separated the two germline ends. The germline gives CDR1 LGHNA, CDR2 YSLEER. The CDR3 is 15 amino acids. CDR3 protein: CASSQGVTASYEQYF. CDR3 bases: TGCGCCAGCAGCCAAGGGGTCACAGCCTCCTACGAGCAGTACTTC.

The chain links TRBV7-9 to TRBJ2-3; D unclear. V was clipped by 8 bases and J by 0 bases, with 12 bases between them. The CDR3 contains 14 residues. The germline CDR1 and CDR2 sequences are SEHNR and FQNEAQ (reference sequence). CDR3 sequence (DNA): TGTGCCAGCGGGGATGTGGGCAGCACAGATACGCAGTATTTT. Protein: CASGDVGSTDTQYF.

The rearrangement joins TRBV28 to TRBJ1-1; D unresolved. The CDR3 extends over 12 amino acids. Germline V gene data show CDR1 as MDHEN and CDR2 as SYDVKM. Trimming shortened V by 3 bases and J by 2 bases, and 4 bases separated the two germline ends. In DNA, the CDR3 is TGTGCCAGCAGTTTGTTAAACACTGAAGCTTTCTTT. Protein product: CASSLLNTEAFF. Based on the CDR3 plus reference TRBV28 and TRBJ1-1, the full variable domain is DVKVTQSSRYLVKRTGEKVFLECVQDMDHENMFWYRQDPGLGLRLIYFSYDVKMKEKGDIPEGYSVSREKKERFSLILESASTNQTSMYLCASSLLNTEAFFGQGTRLTVV.

The chain is built from TRBV30 and TRBJ2-1; TRBD2 aligns across 8 bases. The CDR3 consists of 13 residues. Germline CDR1 GTSNPN, CDR2 SVGIG (reference sequence). V shed 0 bases and J 8 bases; nucleotides not matched to a gene: 3. CDR3 sequence: CAWSVTSGDEQFF. The CDR3, as DNA: TGTGCCTGGAGTGTAACTAGCGGAGATGAGCAGTTCTTC.

The V gene is TRBV5-4, the J gene TRBJ1-1, with D unresolved. CDR1 and CDR2 (germline): SGHNT, YYREEE (reference sequence). V was clipped by 1 base and J by 2 bases, with 6 bases between them. The CDR3 consists of 13 residues. In DNA form, the CDR3 reads TGTGCCAGCAGCTTGAGGGCCAACACTGAAGCTTTCTTT. It is translated as CASSLRANTEAFF.

The chain links TRBV12-5 to TRBJ2-7; tentative D call: TRBD1 (5 bases). This CDR3 has 11 amino acids. The V gene lost 6 bases and the J gene lost 3 bases, with 6 bases spanning the gap. CDR1 is LGHNT and CDR2 is FRNRAP in the germline V gene. CDR3 in amino acids: CASGQVYEQYF. For the CDR3, the DNA is TGTGCTAGTGGACAGGTCTACGAGCAGTACTTC.

This clone was detected only a few times. V is TRBV21-1 and J is TRBJ2-4; the D segment call TRBD1 is taken from the table without a DNA check. TRBV21-1 is termed a pseudogene. CDR3 size: 15 residues. The CDR3 sequence is CASSDPGGPDNIQYF. CDR3 bases: TGTGCCAGCAGCGACCCAGGGGGCCCTGATAACATTCAGTACTTC.

The rearrangement links TRBV29-1 to TRBJ2-3; 7 bases are shared with TRBD1. The V gene end was trimmed by 6 bases and the J gene end by 2 bases; junction bases not matched to a gene: 14. CDR3 length: 16 amino acids. Per the germline V gene, CDR1 is SQVTM and CDR2 is ANQGSEA. DNA for the CDR3: TGCAGCGTAGCGCGTACCGGGACAGCCAACACAGATACGCAGTATTTT. Translating gives CSVARTGTANTDTQYF.